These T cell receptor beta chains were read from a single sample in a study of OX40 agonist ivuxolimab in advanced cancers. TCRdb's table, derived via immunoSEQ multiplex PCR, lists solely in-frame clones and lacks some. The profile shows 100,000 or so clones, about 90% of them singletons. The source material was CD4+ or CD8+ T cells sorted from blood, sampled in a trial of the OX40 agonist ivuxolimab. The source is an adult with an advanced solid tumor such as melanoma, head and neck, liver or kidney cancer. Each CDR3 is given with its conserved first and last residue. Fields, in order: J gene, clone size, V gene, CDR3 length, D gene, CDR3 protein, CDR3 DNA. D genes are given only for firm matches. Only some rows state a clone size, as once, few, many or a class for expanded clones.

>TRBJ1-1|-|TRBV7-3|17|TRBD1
CASSLMGQGVLNTEAFF
TGTGCCAGCAGCTTAATGGGACAGGGTGTCTTGAACACTGAAGCTTTCTTT
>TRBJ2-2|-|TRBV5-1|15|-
CASSLRGPNTGELFF
TGCGCCAGCAGCTTGCGGGGCCCGAACACCGGGGAGCTGTTTTTT
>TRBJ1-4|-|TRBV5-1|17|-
CASRPRVASSTNEKLFF
TGCGCCAGCCGCCCGAGGGTCGCCTCTTCAACTAATGAAAAACTGTTTTTT
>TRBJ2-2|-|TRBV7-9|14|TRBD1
CASSLTGVVGELFF
TGTGCCAGCAGCTTGACAGGGGTTGTCGGGGAGCTGTTTTTT
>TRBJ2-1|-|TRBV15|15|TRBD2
CATSRGEGPYNEQFF
TGTGCCACCAGCAGAGGGGAGGGGCCCTACAATGAGCAGTTCTTC
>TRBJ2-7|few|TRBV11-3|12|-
CASSLGSYEQYF
TGTGCCAGCAGCCTCGGGAGCTACGAGCAGTACTTC
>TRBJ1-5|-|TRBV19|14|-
CASSKDSNNQPQHF
TGTGCCAGTAGTAAGGACAGCAACAATCAGCCCCAGCATTTT
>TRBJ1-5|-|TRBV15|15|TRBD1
CATSRDRNAGTVGHF
TGTGCCACCAGCAGAGACCGAAACGCCGGGACAGTCGGGCATTTT
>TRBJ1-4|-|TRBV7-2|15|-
CASSLVRGPGEKLFF
TGTGCCAGCAGCTTAGTTCGTGGCCCGGGAGAAAAACTGTTTTTT
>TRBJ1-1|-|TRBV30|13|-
CAWSRDMNTEAFF
TGTGCCTGGAGTAGGGATATGAACACTGAAGCTTTCTTT
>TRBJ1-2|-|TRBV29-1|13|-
CSVGLGQKYGYTF
TGCAGCGTTGGTTTAGGGCAGAAGTATGGCTACACCTTC
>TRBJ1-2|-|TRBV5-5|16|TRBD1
CASSLVRTGENYGYTF
TGTGCCAGCAGCTTAGTTCGGACAGGGGAGAACTATGGCTACACCTTC
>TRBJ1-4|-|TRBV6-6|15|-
CASSLGPSTDEKLFF
TGTGCCAGCAGCCTCGGCCCATCAACTGATGAAAAACTGTTTTTT
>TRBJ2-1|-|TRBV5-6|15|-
CASSPLGSSYNEQFF
TGTGCCAGCAGCCCCCTTGGGAGCTCCTACAATGAGCAGTTCTTC
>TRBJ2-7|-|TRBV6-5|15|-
CASSYSNAGSYEQYF
TGTGCCAGCAGTTACTCGAACGCGGGCTCGTACGAGCAGTACTTC
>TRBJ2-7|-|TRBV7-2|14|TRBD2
CASSLTGLAAEQYF
TGTGCCAGCAGCTTAACGGGACTAGCGGCCGAGCAGTACTTC
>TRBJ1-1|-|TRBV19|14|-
CASSTQGSNTEAFF
TGTGCCAGTAGTACCCAGGGGTCGAACACTGAAGCTTTCTTT
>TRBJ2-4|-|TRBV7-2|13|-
CASSLFTKNIQYF
TGTGCCAGCAGCCTCTTTACCAAAAACATTCAGTACTTC
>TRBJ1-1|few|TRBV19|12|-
CASTNTNTEAFF
TGTGCCAGTACGAACACCAACACTGAAGCTTTCTTT
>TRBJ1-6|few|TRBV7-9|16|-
CASSPRGEVKPEPLHF
TGTGCCAGCAGCCCCCGAGGTGAGGTCAAGCCTGAACCCCTCCACTTT
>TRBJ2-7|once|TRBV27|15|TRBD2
CASSLASGRFYEQYF
TGTGCCAGCAGTTTAGCTAGCGGGAGGTTTTACGAGCAGTACTTC
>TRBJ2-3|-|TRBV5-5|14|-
CASNPRGFGDTQYF
TGTGCCAGCAATCCTAGAGGATTCGGAGATACGCAGTATTTT
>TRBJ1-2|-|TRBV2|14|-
CASSETGSNYGYTF
TGTGCCAGCAGTGAAACAGGCTCTAACTATGGCTACACCTTC
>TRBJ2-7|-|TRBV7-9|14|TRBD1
CASSYGTGLYEQYF
TGTGCCAGCAGCTATGGGACAGGGCTATACGAGCAGTACTTC
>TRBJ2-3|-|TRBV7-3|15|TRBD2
CASSRGRLSTDTQYF
TGTGCCAGCAGCCGCGGGAGGCTCAGCACAGATACGCAGTATTTT
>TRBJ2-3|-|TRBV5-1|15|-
CASSLAVGSTDTQYF
TGCGCCAGCAGCTTGGCGGTGGGGAGCACAGATACGCAGTATTTT
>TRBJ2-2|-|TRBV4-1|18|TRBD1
CASSQDPRRTGNTGELFF
TGCGCCAGCAGCCAAGATCCTAGACGGACAGGGAACACCGGGGAGCTGTTTTTT
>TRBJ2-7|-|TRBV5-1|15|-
CASSLGAGLEAEQYF
TGCGCCAGCAGCTTGGGAGCAGGGCTAGAGGCCGAGCAGTACTTC
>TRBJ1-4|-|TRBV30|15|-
CAWRPTGEGKYNLFF
TGTGCCTGGAGGCCCACGGGCGAGGGAAAATACAACCTGTTTTTT
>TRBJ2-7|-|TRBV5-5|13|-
CASDRGSTYEQYF
TGTGCCAGCGACCGGGGCAGTACCTACGAGCAGTACTTC
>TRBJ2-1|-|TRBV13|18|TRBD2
CASSSYSLVLAGYNEQFF
TGTGCCAGCAGCTCCTACTCCCTAGTCCTAGCGGGATACAATGAGCAGTTCTTC
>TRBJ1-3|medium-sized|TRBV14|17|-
CASSQGLKPRTGNTIYF
TGTGCCAGCAGCCAAGGTTTGAAGCCTCGAACCGGAAACACCATATATTTT
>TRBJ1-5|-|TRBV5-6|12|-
CASSLRSQPQHF
TGTGCCAGCAGCCTGCGATCGCAGCCCCAGCATTTT
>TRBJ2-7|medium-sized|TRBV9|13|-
CASSVELGNEQYF
TGTGCCAGCAGCGTAGAGTTAGGGAACGAGCAGTACTTC
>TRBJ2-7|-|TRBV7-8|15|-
CASSSRLSPLYEQYF
TGTGCCAGCAGCTCAAGGTTGAGCCCACTCTACGAGCAGTACTTC
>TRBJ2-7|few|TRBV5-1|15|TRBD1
CASSSSGTGDYEQYF
TGCGCCAGCAGCTCCTCCGGGACAGGGGATTACGAGCAGTACTTC
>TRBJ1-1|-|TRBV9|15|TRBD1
CASSPLTGSDTEAFF
TGTGCCAGCAGCCCCTTGACAGGGTCTGACACTGAAGCTTTCTTT
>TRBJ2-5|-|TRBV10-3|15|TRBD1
CAISAGDRGPETQYF
TGTGCCATCAGTGCCGGGGACAGGGGCCCAGAGACCCAGTACTTC
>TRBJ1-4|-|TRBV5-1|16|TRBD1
CASSPSTGGKGVKLFF
TGCGCCAGCAGTCCTTCGACAGGGGGCAAAGGGGTAAAACTGTTTTTT
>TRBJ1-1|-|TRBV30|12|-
CAWRAMNTEAFF
TGTGCCTGGAGAGCAATGAACACTGAAGCTTTCTTT
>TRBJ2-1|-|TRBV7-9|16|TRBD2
CASSSNLAGGSYEQFF
TGTGCCAGCAGCTCAAACCTAGCGGGAGGGAGCTATGAGCAGTTCTTC
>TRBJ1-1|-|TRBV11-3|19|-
CASSPHPWGAEGMNTEAFF
TGTGCCAGCAGCCCCCACCCATGGGGGGCCGAGGGGATGAACACTGAAGCTTTCTTT